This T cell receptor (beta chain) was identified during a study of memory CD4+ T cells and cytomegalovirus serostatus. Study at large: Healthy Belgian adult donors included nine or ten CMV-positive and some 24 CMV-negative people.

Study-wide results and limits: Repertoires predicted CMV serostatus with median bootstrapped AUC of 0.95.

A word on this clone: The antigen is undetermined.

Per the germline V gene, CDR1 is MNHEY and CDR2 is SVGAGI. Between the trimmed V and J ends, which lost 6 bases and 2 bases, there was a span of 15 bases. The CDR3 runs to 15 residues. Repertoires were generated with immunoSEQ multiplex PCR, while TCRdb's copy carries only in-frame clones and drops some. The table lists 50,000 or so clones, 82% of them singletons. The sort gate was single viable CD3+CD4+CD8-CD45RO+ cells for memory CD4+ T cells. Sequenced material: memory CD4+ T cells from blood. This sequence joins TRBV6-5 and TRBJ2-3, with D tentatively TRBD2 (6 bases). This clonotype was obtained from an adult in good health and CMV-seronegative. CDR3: CASRIRGSDTDTQYF. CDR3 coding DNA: TGTGCCAGCAGGATTCGGGGGAGCGACACAGATACGCAGTATTTT.